This T cell receptor (beta chain) was captured by sequencing in a study of T cell changes during pregnancy in multiple sclerosis. Trimming left V 4 bases short and J 0 bases short, with 17 bases between. Per germline, CDR1 SGDLS and CDR2 YYNGEE. This CDR3 is built from 17 residues. Assay: immunoSEQ multiplex PCR; the TCRdb copy retains only in-frame clones and omits some. This sample has about 85,000 clones, with more than 85% found just once. The sample here was peripheral blood, taken in the first trimester of pregnancy. V is TRBV9 and J is TRBJ1-3; perhaps TRBD1 as D (5 bases). This clonotype was obtained from a female donor with multiple sclerosis, enrolled in a pregnancy study. This CDR3 reads CASSPGTAGSSGNTIYF. In DNA form, the CDR3 reads TGTGCCAGCAGCCCTGGGACCGCGGGAAGCTCTGGAAACACCATATATTTT.